These T cell receptor beta chains were read from a single sample in a study of PD-1 blockade in classical Hodgkin lymphoma. Produced via immunoSEQ multiplex PCR; TCRdb's table is partial and in-frame only. The data hold tens of thousands of clones, with roughly 91% observed a single time. The material was peripheral blood mononuclear cells (PBMCs), obtained at baseline. The receptors derive from a human donor with classical Hodgkin lymphoma. The CDR3 runs from the conserved cysteine through the conserved F or W. Each record gives: V gene, D gene, clone size, J gene, CDR3 DNA, CDR3 protein. D genes are given only for firm matches. Only part of the rows carry a size: once, few, many, or a class if the clone is expanded.

v_gene: TRBV7-3
d_gene: NA
abundance: NA
j_gene: TRBJ2-5
CDR3nt: TGTGCCAGCAGCCCCACTACAGGTCAAGAGACCCAGTACTTC
CDR3aa: CASSPTTGQETQYF

v_gene: TRBV13
d_gene: TRBD2
abundance: NA
j_gene: TRBJ2-7
CDR3nt: TGTGCCAGCAGCTTCGGGCTAGCGGGAGTCGAGCAGTACTTC
CDR3aa: CASSFGLAGVEQYF

v_gene: TRBV2
d_gene: TRBD1
abundance: NA
j_gene: TRBJ2-7
CDR3nt: TGTGCCAGCAGCCTTGAGACAGGGGGTTCGTACGAGCAGTACTTC
CDR3aa: CASSLETGGSYEQYF

v_gene: TRBV27
d_gene: TRBD2
abundance: NA
j_gene: TRBJ2-1
CDR3nt: TGTGCCAGCAGCTTCGGGACTAGCGGGAGAACCGAGCAGTTCTTC
CDR3aa: CASSFGTSGRTEQFF

v_gene: TRBV7-6
d_gene: NA
abundance: NA
j_gene: TRBJ2-2
CDR3nt: TGTGCCAGCAGCCATCCAGGGGGGTTATTCCCCAAACAACGTACCGGGGAGCTGTTTTTT
CDR3aa: CASSHPGGLFPKQRTGELFF

v_gene: TRBV25-1
d_gene: NA
abundance: NA
j_gene: TRBJ1-1
CDR3nt: TGTGCCAGCAGTGGTCGGGGGCCAATGAACACTGAAGCTTTCTTT
CDR3aa: CASSGRGPMNTEAFF

v_gene: TRBV5-6
d_gene: TRBD1
abundance: NA
j_gene: TRBJ2-3
CDR3nt: TGTGCCAGCTTTGACAGGGCGGCAGATACGCAGTATTTT
CDR3aa: CASFDRAADTQYF

v_gene: TRBV9
d_gene: NA
abundance: NA
j_gene: TRBJ1-6
CDR3nt: TGTGCCAGCAGCGTAGGGCAGGGTTATAATTCACCCCTCCACTTT
CDR3aa: CASSVGQGYNSPLHF

v_gene: TRBV7-6
d_gene: NA
abundance: once
j_gene: TRBJ2-5
CDR3nt: TGTGCCAGCAGCTTAGAAGCATGGGGAACCGAGACCCAGTACTTC
CDR3aa: CASSLEAWGTETQYF

v_gene: TRBV5-8
d_gene: NA
abundance: NA
j_gene: TRBJ2-3
CDR3nt: TGTGCCAGCAGCTTGGGACCAGGGGTCGGCGCAGATACGCAGTATTTT
CDR3aa: CASSLGPGVGADTQYF

v_gene: TRBV2
d_gene: NA
abundance: NA
j_gene: TRBJ2-7
CDR3nt: TGTGCCAGCAGGGGCGAAGGGTTCGGTGAGCAGTACTTC
CDR3aa: CASRGEGFGEQYF

v_gene: TRBV7-2
d_gene: NA
abundance: NA
j_gene: TRBJ2-7
CDR3nt: TGTGCCAGCAGCTTTTTAGTAGCATCCCACGAGCAGTACTTC
CDR3aa: CASSFLVASHEQYF

v_gene: TRBV4-1
d_gene: NA
abundance: NA
j_gene: TRBJ1-1
CDR3nt: TGCGCCAGCAGCCAAGAAACAGGTCTGAGCACTGAAGCTTTCTTT
CDR3aa: CASSQETGLSTEAFF

v_gene: TRBV18
d_gene: TRBD1
abundance: NA
j_gene: TRBJ2-7
CDR3nt: TGTGCCAGCTCACCTCAGGACAGGGGGTTTCTCTACGAGCAGTACTTC
CDR3aa: CASSPQDRGFLYEQYF

v_gene: TRBV6-5
d_gene: NA
abundance: NA
j_gene: TRBJ2-5
CDR3nt: TGTGCCAGCAGCCCCCCATATCGGGAGACCCAGTACTTC
CDR3aa: CASSPPYRETQYF

v_gene: TRBV6-5
d_gene: NA
abundance: NA
j_gene: TRBJ2-7
CDR3nt: TGTGCCAGCAGTTCCGGGTTCTACGAGCAGTACTTC
CDR3aa: CASSSGFYEQYF

v_gene: TRBV7-9
d_gene: NA
abundance: NA
j_gene: TRBJ2-3
CDR3nt: TGTGCCAGCGGTAAGGCGGATACGCAGTATTTT
CDR3aa: CASGKADTQYF

v_gene: TRBV27
d_gene: TRBD1
abundance: NA
j_gene: TRBJ2-2
CDR3nt: TGTGCCAGCAGCCCCAGACAGGGGACCGGGGAGCTGTTTTTT
CDR3aa: CASSPRQGTGELFF

v_gene: TRBV14
d_gene: NA
abundance: NA
j_gene: TRBJ1-2
CDR3nt: TGTGCCAGCAGCCAAGATCTCGAGGGATACTATGGCTACACCTTC
CDR3aa: CASSQDLEGYYGYTF

v_gene: TRBV19
d_gene: NA
abundance: NA
j_gene: TRBJ2-7
CDR3nt: TGTGCCAGTATGGCGACAGGAAGGGGTTACGAGCAGTACTTC
CDR3aa: CASMATGRGYEQYF

v_gene: TRBV29-1
d_gene: NA
abundance: NA
j_gene: TRBJ2-1
CDR3nt: TGCAGCCTCGATAGCGGTCGGTACAATGAGCAGTTCTTC
CDR3aa: CSLDSGRYNEQFF

v_gene: TRBV29-1
d_gene: NA
abundance: once
j_gene: TRBJ2-7
CDR3nt: TGCAGCGTCCCCGGGACGGACTCCTACGAGCAGTACTTC
CDR3aa: CSVPGTDSYEQYF

v_gene: TRBV5-1
d_gene: NA
abundance: NA
j_gene: TRBJ2-1
CDR3nt: TGCGCCAGCAGCTTGGCAGCAAATCCCGGGACCTCAGAGAGCTCCTACAATGAGCAGTTCTTC
CDR3aa: CASSLAANPGTSESSYNEQFF

v_gene: TRBV4-1
d_gene: TRBD2
abundance: NA
j_gene: TRBJ2-7
CDR3nt: TGCGCCAGCAGCCATGATCGCCGGGGGGTCCTCCGAACTTCTTCCTACGAGCAGTACTTC
CDR3aa: CASSHDRRGVLRTSSYEQYF

v_gene: TRBV14
d_gene: NA
abundance: once
j_gene: TRBJ2-7
CDR3nt: TGTGCCAGCAGCCGGAGCCCCGGGACTCCTTCCCTAATCGACGAGCAGTACTTC
CDR3aa: CASSRSPGTPSLIDEQYF

v_gene: TRBV29-1
d_gene: TRBD2
abundance: once
j_gene: TRBJ2-2
CDR3nt: TGCAGCGTCCTTACTAGCGGAAGGACCGGGGAGCTGTTTTTT
CDR3aa: CSVLTSGRTGELFF

v_gene: TRBV28
d_gene: NA
abundance: once
j_gene: TRBJ2-7
CDR3nt: TGTGCCAGCAGCAGGGACTTCTCCTACGAGCAGTACTTC
CDR3aa: CASSRDFSYEQYF

v_gene: TRBV9
d_gene: TRBD1
abundance: NA
j_gene: TRBJ2-3
CDR3nt: TGTGCCAGCAGCGTATCCGGACAGGGAACAGATACGCAGTATTTT
CDR3aa: CASSVSGQGTDTQYF

v_gene: TRBV5-1
d_gene: NA
abundance: NA
j_gene: TRBJ2-1
CDR3nt: TGCGCCAGCAGCCCATCTTCCTACAATGAGCAGTTCTTC
CDR3aa: CASSPSSYNEQFF

v_gene: TRBV7-3
d_gene: NA
abundance: NA
j_gene: TRBJ2-3
CDR3nt: TGTGCCAGCAGCCCCCAGGGGGGCGAAGGGCAGTATTTT
CDR3aa: CASSPQGGEGQYF

v_gene: TRBV6-6
d_gene: NA
abundance: NA
j_gene: TRBJ1-4
CDR3nt: TGTGCCAGCAGTTACTGGGAGGGGAGTGAAAAACTGTTTTTT
CDR3aa: CASSYWEGSEKLFF

v_gene: TRBV9
d_gene: NA
abundance: NA
j_gene: TRBJ2-1
CDR3nt: TGTGCCAGCAGCCTTACCGGCGGGTCCTACAATGAGCAGTTCTTC
CDR3aa: CASSLTGGSYNEQFF

v_gene: TRBV21-1
d_gene: NA
abundance: NA
j_gene: TRBJ2-5
CDR3nt: TGTGCCAGCAGCCGCAGGGGTCCCGAGACCCAGTACTTC
CDR3aa: CASSRRGPETQYF

v_gene: TRBV15
d_gene: NA
abundance: once
j_gene: TRBJ2-7
CDR3nt: TGTGCCACCAGCAGAACCGGGACTCAAACCTACGAGCAGTACTTC
CDR3aa: CATSRTGTQTYEQYF

v_gene: TRBV27
d_gene: TRBD2
abundance: NA
j_gene: TRBJ2-2
CDR3nt: TGTGCCAGCACCGTTATGGGCGGGAGAGACACCGGGGAGCTGTTTTTT
CDR3aa: CASTVMGGRDTGELFF

v_gene: TRBV29-1
d_gene: TRBD2
abundance: NA
j_gene: TRBJ2-5
CDR3nt: TGCAGCGTTGAAGTCGGTCGCGGGAGTTTGGGTGAGGCCCAGTACTTC
CDR3aa: CSVEVGRGSLGEAQYF

v_gene: TRBV20-1
d_gene: NA
abundance: NA
j_gene: TRBJ2-7
CDR3nt: TGCAGTGCTAATCTAGAGTACGAGCAGTACTTC
CDR3aa: CSANLEYEQYF

v_gene: TRBV11-2
d_gene: TRBD2
abundance: NA
j_gene: TRBJ2-7
CDR3nt: TGTGCCAGCAGCTTCCCCCCGGGGGGGCTAACCTACGAGCAGTACTTC
CDR3aa: CASSFPPGGLTYEQYF

v_gene: TRBV27
d_gene: NA
abundance: NA
j_gene: TRBJ1-2
CDR3nt: TGTGCCAGCGGATACCTACCGGGACAAGGTTACTATGGCTACACCTTC
CDR3aa: CASGYLPGQGYYGYTF

v_gene: TRBV5-1
d_gene: NA
abundance: NA
j_gene: TRBJ1-3
CDR3nt: TGCGCCAGCAGCTTGGGCGACTCTGGAAACACCATATATTTT
CDR3aa: CASSLGDSGNTIYF

v_gene: TRBV6-1
d_gene: TRBD1
abundance: NA
j_gene: TRBJ2-7
CDR3nt: TGTGCCAGCAGTGAGGGCACAGGGGTGATTGGGTACGAGCAGTACTTC
CDR3aa: CASSEGTGVIGYEQYF

v_gene: TRBV11-2
d_gene: NA
abundance: few
j_gene: TRBJ2-5
CDR3nt: TGTGCCAGCAGCCTTCAGGGTCAAGAGACCCAGTACTTC
CDR3aa: CASSLQGQETQYF

v_gene: TRBV30
d_gene: NA
abundance: NA
j_gene: TRBJ1-3
CDR3nt: TGTGCCTGGATGGGGGGTTCTGGAAACACCATATATTTT
CDR3aa: CAWMGGSGNTIYF

v_gene: TRBV7-3
d_gene: NA
abundance: NA
j_gene: TRBJ2-6
CDR3nt: TGTGCCAGCAGCTTAGCTGGGGCCAACGTCCTGACTTTC
CDR3aa: CASSLAGANVLTF

v_gene: TRBV10-2
d_gene: TRBD1
abundance: NA
j_gene: TRBJ1-6
CDR3nt: TGCGCCAGCAGTGAAAGGGACAGGGGGAGGTATTCACCCCTCCACTTT
CDR3aa: CASSERDRGRYSPLHF

v_gene: TRBV21-1
d_gene: NA
abundance: NA
j_gene: TRBJ1-4
CDR3nt: TGTGCCAGCAGCCCGGGGGAGGGGAATGAAAAACTGTTTTTT
CDR3aa: CASSPGEGNEKLFF

v_gene: TRBV4-2
d_gene: TRBD2
abundance: NA
j_gene: TRBJ2-7
CDR3nt: TGTGCCAGCAGCTCCGGACTAGCGGGGTCACCCTACGAGCAGTACTTC
CDR3aa: CASSSGLAGSPYEQYF

v_gene: TRBV7-6
d_gene: NA
abundance: NA
j_gene: TRBJ2-7
CDR3nt: TGTGCCAGCACCCAGGGGCGGGGACCTCTCTACGAGCAGTACTTC
CDR3aa: CASTQGRGPLYEQYF

v_gene: TRBV7-6
d_gene: NA
abundance: NA
j_gene: TRBJ2-7
CDR3nt: TGTGCCAGCAGCTTGGACCCCCAGGGTTACGAGCAGTACTTC
CDR3aa: CASSLDPQGYEQYF

v_gene: TRBV4-2
d_gene: NA
abundance: few
j_gene: TRBJ2-5
CDR3nt: TGTGCCAGCAGCCCAACCTTCTCCACCATAGAGACCCAGTACTTC
CDR3aa: CASSPTFSTIETQYF

v_gene: TRBV19
d_gene: NA
abundance: NA
j_gene: TRBJ1-1
CDR3nt: TGTGCCAGTAGTATACAGGGCTACACTGAAGCTTTCTTT
CDR3aa: CASSIQGYTEAFF

v_gene: TRBV28
d_gene: TRBD1
abundance: NA
j_gene: TRBJ1-2
CDR3nt: TGTGCCAGCAGCCCAGGGACAGGTCTTTATGGCTACACCTTC
CDR3aa: CASSPGTGLYGYTF

v_gene: TRBV27
d_gene: TRBD1
abundance: NA
j_gene: TRBJ1-2
CDR3nt: TGTGCCAGCAGTCTCCGGGACAGGCACTATGGCTACACCTTC
CDR3aa: CASSLRDRHYGYTF